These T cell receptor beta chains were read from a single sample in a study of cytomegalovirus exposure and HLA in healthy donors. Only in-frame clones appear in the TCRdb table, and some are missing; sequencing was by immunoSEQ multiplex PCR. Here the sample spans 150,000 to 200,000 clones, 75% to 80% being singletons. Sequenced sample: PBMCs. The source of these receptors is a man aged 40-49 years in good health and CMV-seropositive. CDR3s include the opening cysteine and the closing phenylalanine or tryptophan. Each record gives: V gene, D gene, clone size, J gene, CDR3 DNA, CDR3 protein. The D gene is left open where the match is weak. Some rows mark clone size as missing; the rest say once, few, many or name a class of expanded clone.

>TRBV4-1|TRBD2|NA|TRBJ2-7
TGCGCCAGCAGCCAAGAGAGCGGGAGTAATAGAGAGCAGTACTTC
CASSQESGSNREQYF
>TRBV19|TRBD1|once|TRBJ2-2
TGTGCCAGTAGTATCGGGGACAGACCCACCGGGGAGCTGTTTTTT
CASSIGDRPTGELFF
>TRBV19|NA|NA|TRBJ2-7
TGTGCCAGTAGTATAGCCGAACAGGGATCCTACGAGCAGTACTTC
CASSIAEQGSYEQYF
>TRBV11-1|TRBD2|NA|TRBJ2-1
TGTGCCAGCCAAGCCGGACTAGCGGGATTTAATGAGCAGTTCTTC
CASQAGLAGFNEQFF
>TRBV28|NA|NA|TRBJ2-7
TGTGCCAGCAGTTTATCCCGGGACACCTACGAGCAGTACTTC
CASSLSRDTYEQYF
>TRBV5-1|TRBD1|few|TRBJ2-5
TGCGCCAGCAGAGACAGGGTAGTTGGAGAGACCCAGTACTTC
CASRDRVVGETQYF
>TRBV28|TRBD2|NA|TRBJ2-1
TGTGCCTCTTTATCTGGCGGGAGTTACAATGAGCAGTTCTTC
CASLSGGSYNEQFF
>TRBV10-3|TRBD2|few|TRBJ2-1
TGTGCCATCAGTGGAATCATGGAGCACGGGAGGAATGAGCAGTTCTTC
CAISGIMEHGRNEQFF
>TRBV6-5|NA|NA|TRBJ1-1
TGTGCCAGCACCCCCGGTGGGAACACTGAAGCTTTCTTT
CASTPGGNTEAFF
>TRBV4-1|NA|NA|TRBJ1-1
TGCGCCAGCAGCCAAGAACGGGTGTACACTGAAGCTTTCTTT
CASSQERVYTEAFF
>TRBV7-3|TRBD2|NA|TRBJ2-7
TGTGCCAGCAGCCCCTCCCAGCGGGAGATCCACGAGCAGTACTTC
CASSPSQREIHEQYF
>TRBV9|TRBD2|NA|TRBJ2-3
TGTGCCAGCAGCGTAGAGGGCGGGAGGGCCACGGATACGCAGTATTTT
CASSVEGGRATDTQYF
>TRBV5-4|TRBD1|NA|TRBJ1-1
TGTGCCAGCGCGGGACAGGGGGGACCGGCGAACACTGAAGCTTTCTTT
CASAGQGGPANTEAFF
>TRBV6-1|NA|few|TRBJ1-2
TGTGCCAGCAGTGAATGGGCAGACTATGGCTACACCTTC
CASSEWADYGYTF
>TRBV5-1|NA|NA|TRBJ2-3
TGCGCCAGCAGCCCGGACTCAGATACGCAGTATTTT
CASSPDSDTQYF
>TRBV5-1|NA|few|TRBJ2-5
TGCGCCAGCAGCCTGGACCGGGACACTCTAGGAGAGACCCAGTACTTC
CASSLDRDTLGETQYF
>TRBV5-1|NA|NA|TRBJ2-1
TGCGCCAGCGATCAGGGGTCCAGCTCCTACAATGAGCAGTTCTTC
CASDQGSSSYNEQFF
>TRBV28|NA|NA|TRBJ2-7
TGTGCCAGCAGCCCCCTCGCCGGGACTCCCGCCTCCTACGAGCAGTACTTC
CASSPLAGTPASYEQYF
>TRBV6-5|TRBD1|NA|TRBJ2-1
TGTGCCAGCAGTTACGGCGGACAGGTTGACAATGAGCAGTTCTTC
CASSYGGQVDNEQFF
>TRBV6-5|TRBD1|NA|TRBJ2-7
TGTGCCAGCAGTTACTCTGGGACAGGGGTCTACGAGCAGTACTTC
CASSYSGTGVYEQYF
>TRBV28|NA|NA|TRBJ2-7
TGTGCCAGCAGTGGGACACAACGGAACACAATCTACGAGCAGTACTTC
CASSGTQRNTIYEQYF
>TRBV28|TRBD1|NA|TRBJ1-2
TGTGCCAGCAGTTTAGTAAGGACAGGGTCGGGCTATGGCTACACCTTC
CASSLVRTGSGYGYTF
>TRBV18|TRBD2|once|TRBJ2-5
TGTGCCAGCTCACCGAAGCGGGAGCGGCGTGAGACCCAGTACTTC
CASSPKRERRETQYF
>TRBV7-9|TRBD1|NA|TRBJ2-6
TGTGCCAGCAGCACGGACAGGGGCTCCGGGGCCAACGTCCTGACTTTC
CASSTDRGSGANVLTF
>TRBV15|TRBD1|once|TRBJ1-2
TGTGCCACCAGCAGGGAACAGGGGCTGATATATGGCTACACCTTC
CATSREQGLIYGYTF
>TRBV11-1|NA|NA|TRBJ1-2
TGTGCCAGCAGCTTAGCGGCAGGGGTTGACTATGGCTACACCTTC
CASSLAAGVDYGYTF
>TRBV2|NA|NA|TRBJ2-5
TGTGCCAGCAGACTTCAAGAGACCCAGTACTTC
CASRLQETQYF
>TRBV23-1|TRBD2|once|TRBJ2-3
TGCGCCAGCAGTCAATCGGGACTAGCGGGAGCGGTTGAATGGACAGATACGCAGTATTTT
CASSQSGLAGAVEWTDTQYF
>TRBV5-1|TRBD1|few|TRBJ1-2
TGCGCCAGCAGCTTCATGGGACAGGCGGATGGCTACACCTTC
CASSFMGQADGYTF
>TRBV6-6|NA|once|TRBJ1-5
TGTGCCAGCAGTACAGGTGGCAATCAGCCCCAGCATTTT
CASSTGGNQPQHF
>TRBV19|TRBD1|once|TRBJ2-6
TGTGCCTCAGACGGGGGACAGGGGGCAGCTGGGGCCAACGGCCTGACTTTC
CASDGGQGAAGANGLTF
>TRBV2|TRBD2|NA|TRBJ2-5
TGTGCCAGCAGGGTGGCGGGAGAAGAGACCCAGTACTTC
CASRVAGEETQYF
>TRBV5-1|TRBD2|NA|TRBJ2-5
TGCGCCAGCAGCTTGGCCCTAGCGGAGGACTACCAAGAGACCCAGTACTTC
CASSLALAEDYQETQYF
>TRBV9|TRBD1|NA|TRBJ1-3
TGTGCCAGCAGTCCACAGGGGAAGTCTGGAAACACCATATATTTT
CASSPQGKSGNTIYF
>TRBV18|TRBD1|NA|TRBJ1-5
TGTGCCAGCTCACCACAAGCGACAGGGGTTGAAAATCAGCCCCAGCATTTT
CASSPQATGVENQPQHF
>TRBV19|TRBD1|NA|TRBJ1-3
TGTGCCAGTAGCACGGACAGGGGGCTCGGAAACACCATATATTTT
CASSTDRGLGNTIYF
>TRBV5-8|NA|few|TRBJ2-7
TGTGCCAGCAGTGTGACAGGTTTCAACGAGCAGTACTTC
CASSVTGFNEQYF
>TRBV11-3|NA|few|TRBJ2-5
TGTGCCAGCAGCTTCGTCTGGGAGAGAGGTCAAGAGACCCAGTACTTC
CASSFVWERGQETQYF
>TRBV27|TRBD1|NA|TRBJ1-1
TGTGCCAGCAGTTTATTGGGGACAGGGGAGACTGAAGCTTTCTTT
CASSLLGTGETEAFF
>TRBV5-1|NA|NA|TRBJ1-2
TGCGCCAGCAGCCCCGGGTCTCCCTATGGCTACACCTTC
CASSPGSPYGYTF
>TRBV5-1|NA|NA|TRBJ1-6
TGCGCCAGCAGCTTACTTGGGGGGGACTCACCCCTCCACTTT
CASSLLGGDSPLHF
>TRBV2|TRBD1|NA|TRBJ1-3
TGTGCCAGCAGTGAATGGGACAGAAGTGGAAACACCATATATTTT
CASSEWDRSGNTIYF
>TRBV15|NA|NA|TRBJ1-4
TGTGCCACCAGCAGGGGAGGGGCCGGAACTAATGAAAAACTGTTTTTT
CATSRGGAGTNEKLFF
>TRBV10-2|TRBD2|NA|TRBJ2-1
TGCGCCAGCGGGCCTATGGGCGGGGGTTACAATGAGCAGTTCTTC
CASGPMGGGYNEQFF
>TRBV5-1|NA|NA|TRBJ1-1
TGCGCCAGCAGTCCCCAGGTTGACACTGAAGCTTTCTTT
CASSPQVDTEAFF
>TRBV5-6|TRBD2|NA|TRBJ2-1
TGTGCCAGCAGCTCAAGCACTAGCGGGATAGGGAATGAGCAGTTCTTC
CASSSSTSGIGNEQFF
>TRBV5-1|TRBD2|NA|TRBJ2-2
TGCGCCAGCAGCTTGGTGCCTAGCGGGAACACCGGGGAGCTGTTTTTT
CASSLVPSGNTGELFF
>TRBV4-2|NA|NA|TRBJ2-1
TGTGCCAGCAGCCCTGGGACACGAAACAATGAGCAGTTCTTC
CASSPGTRNNEQFF
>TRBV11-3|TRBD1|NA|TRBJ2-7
TGTGCCAGCAGCTTAGGGGTGGGTCAGGGGGCCCTGGGAAACGAGCAGTACTTC
CASSLGVGQGALGNEQYF
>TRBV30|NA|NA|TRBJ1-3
TGTGCCTCGCTCCCTAGGGGCCTTGGAAACACCATATATTTT
CASLPRGLGNTIYF
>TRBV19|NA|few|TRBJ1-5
TGTGCCAGTAGTGGGCCAATTGGCAATCAGCCCCAGCATTTT
CASSGPIGNQPQHF
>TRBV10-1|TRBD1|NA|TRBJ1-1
TGCGCCAGCAGTGAGTCGGTATGGGACAGTGAAGCTTTCTTT
CASSESVWDSEAFF
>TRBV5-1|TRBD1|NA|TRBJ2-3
TGCGCCAGCAGCTCAGCCGGGACAGACCTCACAGATACGCAGTATTTT
CASSSAGTDLTDTQYF
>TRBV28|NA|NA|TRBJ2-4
TGTGCCAGCACCGGTTCGGGCAGGGGCGACATTCAGTACTTC
CASTGSGRGDIQYF
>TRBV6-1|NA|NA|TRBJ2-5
TGTGCCAGCAACCCGAGGGTACCGGGGGAGACCCAGTACTTC
CASNPRVPGETQYF